A single T cell receptor (beta chain) is shown here with its context. There are 17 residues in the CDR3. Germline values: CDR1 SGHVS, CDR2 FNYEAQ. Trimming stripped 0 bases from V and 0 bases from J, with 12 bases between. This sample is drawn from a study of blood T cell repertoires in COVID-19. Background on the study: The origin of the acute and convalescent COVID-19 samples was the United States, Italy and Spain. From T cells, B-cell-depleted T cells, or PBMCs came the material, which was cDNA or gDNA.

In the study's own analysis: Amplification of reference gene primers was used by the study to estimate nucleated cell counts. Data came from immunoSEQ multiplex PCR; TCRdb stores just in-frame clones and leaves some out. The D gene and trimming were derived from the DNA, and the V and J assignments and clone size from that table. The sample has some 160,000 clones; 85% to 90% are singletons. This receptor was obtained from a woman aged 60-75 years with active COVID-19. The V and J genes are TRBV7-6 and TRBJ2-1; D perhaps matches TRBD2 (6 bases). Sequencing was performed on peripheral blood. CDR3 loop: CASSLASSGSSYNEQFF. In DNA, the CDR3 is TGTGCCAGCAGCTTAGCGTCTTCCGGGAGCTCCTACAATGAGCAGTTCTTC. Drawing the rest from reference TRBV7-6 and TRBJ2-1, the complete variable domain is GAGVSQSPRYKVTKRGQDVALRCDPISGHVSLYWYRQALGQGPEFLTYFNYEAQQDKSGLPNDRFSAERPEGSISTLTIQRTEQRDSAMYRCASSLASSGSSYNEQFFGPGTRLTVL.